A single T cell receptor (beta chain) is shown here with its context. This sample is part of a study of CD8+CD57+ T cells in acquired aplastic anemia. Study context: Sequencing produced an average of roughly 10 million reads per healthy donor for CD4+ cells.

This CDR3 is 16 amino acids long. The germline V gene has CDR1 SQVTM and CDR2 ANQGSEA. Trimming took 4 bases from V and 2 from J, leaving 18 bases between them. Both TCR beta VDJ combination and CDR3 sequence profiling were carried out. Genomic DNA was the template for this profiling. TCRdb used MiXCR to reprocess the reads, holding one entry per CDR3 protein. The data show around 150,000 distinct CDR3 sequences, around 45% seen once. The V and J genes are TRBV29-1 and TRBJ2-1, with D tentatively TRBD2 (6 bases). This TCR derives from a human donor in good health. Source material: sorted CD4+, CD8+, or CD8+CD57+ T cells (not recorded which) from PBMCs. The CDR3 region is CSVGRGVAEPYNEQFF. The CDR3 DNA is TGCAGCGTTGGGCGGGGCGTAGCGGAACCCTACAATGAGCAGTTCTTC.